These 10 T cell receptor beta chains were all obtained from the same sample, sequenced in a study of CD8 T cells in ankylosing spondylitis. General observations from the study: A motif of roughly eight highly homologous TCR beta variants was seen as apparently characteristic of ankylosing spondylitis blood.

TCRdb redid the calling of the 5' RACE reads with MiXCR, one entry per CDR3 protein. The table records about 510,000 distinct CDR3 sequences, roughly 5.3% of them present only once. Their recognized antigens are unknown. The source material was blood, either unsorted or a sorted T cell fraction (not recorded which). These TCRs come from a male donor with ankylosing spondylitis.

Many counts were recorded for this clonotype. V is TRBV20-1 and J is TRBJ1-2, with 9 bases matching TRBD1. V gave up 5 bases and J gave up 0 bases; unmatched junction bases: 7. This CDR3 region has 15 residues. Germline assignment: CDR1 DFQATT and CDR2 SNEGSKA (reference sequence). CDR3 nucleotide sequence: TGCAGTGCTTCCGGGACAGGGATCTCTAACTATGGCTACACCTTC. Translated, it gives CSASGTGISNYGYTF.

The sample holds many counts of this clonotype. The chain is built from TRBV4-2 and TRBJ2-3; TRBD2 matches at 7 bases. The CDR3 extends over 15 amino acids. Trimming at V came to 0 bases and at J to 3 bases, leaving 3 bases not matched to a gene. Germline loops: CDR1 LGHNA, CDR2 YNFKEQ. The CDR3 coding sequence is TGTGCCAGCAGCCAAGAAGGACTAGTGACAGATACGCAGTATTTT. Amino acids: CASSQEGLVTDTQYF.

Many counts were recorded for this clonotype. This rearrangement joins TRBV29-1 to TRBJ2-7, with D tentatively TRBD1 or TRBD2 (5 bases each). The CDR3 spans 14 residues. Per germline, CDR1 SQVTM and CDR2 ANQGSEA. The V gene lost 3 bases and the J gene lost 0 bases, with 12 bases spanning the gap. The CDR3 spells CSVDSGANSYEQYF. The CDR3 DNA sequence: TGCAGCGTTGACTCCGGGGCCAACTCCTACGAGCAGTACTTC.

This clonotype was seen repeatedly, ten times or more. The chain is built from TRBV4-1 and TRBJ1-6; D remains unclear. The CDR3 sequence is 13 residues long. Deletions cut 0 bases from V and 8 bases from J, with 5 bases between. In germline, CDR1 is MGHRA, CDR2 YSYEKL. This CDR3 is CASSQDFYSPLHF. For the CDR3, the DNA is TGCGCCAGCAGCCAAGATTTTTATTCACCCCTCCACTTT.

The table lists this clonotype with many counts. The chain uses TRBV5-1 and TRBJ2-7; D is ambiguous. The CDR3 length is 13 residues. V lost 1 base and J lost 2, with 7 bases in between. CDR1 and CDR2 (germline): SGHRS, YFSETQ. As DNA, the CDR3 is TGCGCCAGCAGCTTGAACGGACCCTACGAGCAGTACTTC. Translating gives CASSLNGPYEQYF.

This clonotype has ten or more counts. J is TRBJ1-6 and V is TRBV4-2, with TRBD1 matching over 8 bases. CDR3 length equals 16 residues. Unmatched junction bases numbered 2, after V lost 0 bases and J lost 4 bases. The germline V gene encodes CDR1 LGHNA and CDR2 YNFKEQ. CDR3 amino acids: CASSQETGAYNSPLHF. The DNA of the CDR3 is TGTGCCAGCAGCCAAGAGACAGGGGCATATAATTCACCCCTCCACTTT.

This clonotype showed up many times. The V and J genes are TRBV4-2 and TRBJ2-7; possible D gene TRBD2, 5 bases. V lost 1 base and J 2 bases, leaving 12 bases between the germline ends. Germline V gene sequence: CDR1 LGHNA, CDR2 YNFKEQ. CDR3 length: 15 amino acids. Here the CDR3 DNA reads TGTGCCAGCAGCCAAGGGTTGACTATCCCCTACGAGCAGTACTTC. This encodes CASSQGLTIPYEQYF.

This clonotype was recorded many times. V usage is TRBV7-9 and J usage is TRBJ2-6; D remains unclear. Germline CDR1 and CDR2: SEHNR and FQNEAQ (reference sequence). The CDR3 spans 16 residues. V was cut by 5 bases and J by 0 bases, with 11 bases left in between. Here the CDR3 DNA reads TGTGCCAGCAGCCGTTCGAGCCCCTCTGGGGCCAACGTCCTGACTTTC. This sequence encodes CASSRSSPSGANVLTF.

This clonotype was counted many times. The V call is TRBV10-3, the J call TRBJ1-1, with 12 nucleotides matching TRBD1. This CDR3 has 20 residues. J lost 5 bases, V lost 0 bases, and 16 bases had no gene match. Germline-derived CDR1 and CDR2 are ENHRY and SYGVKD. CDR3 bases: TGTGCCATCAGTGAGTCGAAGGGACAGGGGGCCTGGCGAGAAGGGACTGAAGCTTTCTTT. Translation: CAISESKGQGAWREGTEAFF.

Of note for this clonotype: A much larger clone lies a single base off, so this may be a read error. The chain couples TRBV7-9 to TRBJ2-7; 7 bases align to TRBD1. J lost 5 bases, V lost 10 bases, and 8 bases had no gene match. Germline CDR1 and CDR2: SEHNR and FQNEAQ (reference sequence). There are 12 residues in the CDR3. Here the CDR3 reads CATNRGSDEQYF. CDR3 DNA sequence: TGTGCCACCAACAGGGGTTCGGACGAGCAGTACTTC.